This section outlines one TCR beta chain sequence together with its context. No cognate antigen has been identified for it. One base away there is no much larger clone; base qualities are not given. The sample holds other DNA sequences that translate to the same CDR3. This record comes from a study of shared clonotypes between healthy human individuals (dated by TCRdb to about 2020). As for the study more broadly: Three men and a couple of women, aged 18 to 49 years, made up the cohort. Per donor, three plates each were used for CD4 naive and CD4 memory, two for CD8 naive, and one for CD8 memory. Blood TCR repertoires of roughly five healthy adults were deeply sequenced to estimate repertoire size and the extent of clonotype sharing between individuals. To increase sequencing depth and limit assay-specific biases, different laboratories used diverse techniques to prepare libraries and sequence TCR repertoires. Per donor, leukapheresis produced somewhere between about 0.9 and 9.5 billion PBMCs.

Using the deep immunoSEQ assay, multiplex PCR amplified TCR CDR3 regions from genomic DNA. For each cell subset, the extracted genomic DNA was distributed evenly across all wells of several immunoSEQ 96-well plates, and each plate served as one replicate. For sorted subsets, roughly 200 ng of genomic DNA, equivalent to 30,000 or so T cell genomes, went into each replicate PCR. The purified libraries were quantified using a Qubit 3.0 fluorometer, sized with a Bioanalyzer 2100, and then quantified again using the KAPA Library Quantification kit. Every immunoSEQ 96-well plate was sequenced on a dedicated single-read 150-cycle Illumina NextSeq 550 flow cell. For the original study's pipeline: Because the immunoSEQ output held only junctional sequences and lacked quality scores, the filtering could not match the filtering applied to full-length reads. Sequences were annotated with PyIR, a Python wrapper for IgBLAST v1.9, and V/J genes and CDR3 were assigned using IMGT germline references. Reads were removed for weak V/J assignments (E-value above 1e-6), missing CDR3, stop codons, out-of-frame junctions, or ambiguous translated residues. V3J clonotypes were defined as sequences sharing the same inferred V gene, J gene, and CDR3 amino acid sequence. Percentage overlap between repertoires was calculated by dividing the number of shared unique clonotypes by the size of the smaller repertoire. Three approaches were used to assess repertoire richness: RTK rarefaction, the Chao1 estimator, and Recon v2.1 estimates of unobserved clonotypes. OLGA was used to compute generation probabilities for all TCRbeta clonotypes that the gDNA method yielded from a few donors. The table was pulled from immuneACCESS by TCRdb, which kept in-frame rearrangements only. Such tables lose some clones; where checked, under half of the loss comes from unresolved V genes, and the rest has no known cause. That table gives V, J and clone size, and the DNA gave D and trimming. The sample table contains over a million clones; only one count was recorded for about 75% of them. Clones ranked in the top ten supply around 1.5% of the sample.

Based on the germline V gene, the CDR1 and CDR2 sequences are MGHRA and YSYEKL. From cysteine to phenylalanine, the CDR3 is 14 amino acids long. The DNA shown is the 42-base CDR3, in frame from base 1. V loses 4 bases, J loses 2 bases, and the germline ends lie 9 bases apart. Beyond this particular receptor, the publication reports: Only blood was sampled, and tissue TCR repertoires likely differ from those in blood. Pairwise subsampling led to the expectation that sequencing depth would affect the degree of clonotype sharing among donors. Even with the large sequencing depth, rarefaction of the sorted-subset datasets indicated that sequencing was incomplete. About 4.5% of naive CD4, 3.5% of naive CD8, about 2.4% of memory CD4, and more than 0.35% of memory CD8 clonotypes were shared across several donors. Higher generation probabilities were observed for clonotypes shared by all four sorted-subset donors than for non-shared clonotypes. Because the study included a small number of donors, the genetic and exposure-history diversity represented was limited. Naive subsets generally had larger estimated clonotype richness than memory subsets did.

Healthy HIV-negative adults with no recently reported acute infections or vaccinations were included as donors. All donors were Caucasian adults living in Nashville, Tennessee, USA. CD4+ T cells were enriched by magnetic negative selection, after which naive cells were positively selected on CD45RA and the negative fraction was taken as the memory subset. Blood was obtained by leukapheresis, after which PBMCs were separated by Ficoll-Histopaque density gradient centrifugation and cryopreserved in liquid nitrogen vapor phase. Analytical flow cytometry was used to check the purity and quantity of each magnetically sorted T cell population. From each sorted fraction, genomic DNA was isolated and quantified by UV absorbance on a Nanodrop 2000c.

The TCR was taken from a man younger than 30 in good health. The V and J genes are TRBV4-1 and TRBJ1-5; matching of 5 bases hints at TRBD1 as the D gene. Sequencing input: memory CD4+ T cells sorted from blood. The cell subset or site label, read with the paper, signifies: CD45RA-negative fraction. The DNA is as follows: TGCGCCAGCAGCCTCCTACAGGGCAATCAGCCCCAGCATTTT. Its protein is CASSLLQGNQPQHF.